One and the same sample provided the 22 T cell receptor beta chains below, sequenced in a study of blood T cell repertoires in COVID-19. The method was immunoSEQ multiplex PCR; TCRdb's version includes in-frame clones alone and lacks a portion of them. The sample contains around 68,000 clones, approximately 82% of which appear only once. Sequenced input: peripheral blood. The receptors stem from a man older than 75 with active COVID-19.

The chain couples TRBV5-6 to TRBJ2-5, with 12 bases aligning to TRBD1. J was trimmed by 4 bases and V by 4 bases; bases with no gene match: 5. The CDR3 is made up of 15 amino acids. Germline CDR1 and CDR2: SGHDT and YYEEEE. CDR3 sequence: CASSRDRGRAETQYF. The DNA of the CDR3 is TGTGCCAGCAGCCGGGACAGGGGGCGAGCAGAGACCCAGTACTTC.

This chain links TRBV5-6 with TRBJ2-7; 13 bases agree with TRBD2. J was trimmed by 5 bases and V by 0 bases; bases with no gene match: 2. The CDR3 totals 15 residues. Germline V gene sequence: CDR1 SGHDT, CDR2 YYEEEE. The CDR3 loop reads CASSLGGTSGNEQYF. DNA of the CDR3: TGTGCCAGCAGCTTGGGAGGGACTAGCGGGAACGAGCAGTACTTC.

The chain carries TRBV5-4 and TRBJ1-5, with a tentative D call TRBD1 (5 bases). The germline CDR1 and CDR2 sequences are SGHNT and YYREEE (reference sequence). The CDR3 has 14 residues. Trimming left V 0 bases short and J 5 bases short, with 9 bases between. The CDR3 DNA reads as TGTGCCAGCAGCTTGGGACAGACCGATCAGCCCCAGCATTTT. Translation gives CASSLGQTDQPQHF.

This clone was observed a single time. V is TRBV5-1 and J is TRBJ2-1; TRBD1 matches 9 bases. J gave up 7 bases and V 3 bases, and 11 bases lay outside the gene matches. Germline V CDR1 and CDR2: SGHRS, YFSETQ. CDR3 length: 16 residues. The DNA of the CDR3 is TGCGCCAGCAGCTCCGTAACAGGGGGCACTCGTAATGAGCAGTTCTTC. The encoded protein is CASSSVTGGTRNEQFF.

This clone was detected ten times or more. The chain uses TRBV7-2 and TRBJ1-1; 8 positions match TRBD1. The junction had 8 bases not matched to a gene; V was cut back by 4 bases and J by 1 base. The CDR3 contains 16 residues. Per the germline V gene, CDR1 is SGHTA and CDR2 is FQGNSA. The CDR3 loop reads CASSSYPDRANTEAFF. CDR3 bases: TGTGCCAGCAGCTCCTACCCGGACAGGGCGAACACTGAAGCTTTCTTT. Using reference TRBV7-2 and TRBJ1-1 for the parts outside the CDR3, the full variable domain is GAGVSQSPSNKVTEKGKDVELRCDPISGHTALYWYRQSLGQGLEFLIYFQGNSAPDKSGLPSDRFSAERTGGSVSTLTIQRTQQEDSAVYLCASSSYPDRANTEAFFGQGTRLTVV.

The CDR3, as DNA: TGTGCCAGCACCGAACGGGGGGGGTTCGGTGAGCAGTTCTTC. Translation gives CASTERGGFGEQFF. The chain links TRBV28 to TRBJ2-1; 8 nucleotides agree with TRBD2. From germline, CDR1 is MDHEN and CDR2 SYDVKM. The CDR3 has 14 amino acids. V was pared by 7 bases and J by 9 bases, with 11 bases of the junction left unmatched.

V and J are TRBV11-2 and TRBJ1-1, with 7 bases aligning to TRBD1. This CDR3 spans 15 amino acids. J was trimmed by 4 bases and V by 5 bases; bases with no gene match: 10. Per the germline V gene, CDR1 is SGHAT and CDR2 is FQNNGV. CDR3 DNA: TGTGCCAGCAGCCCCCGGACAGGCCTGGGCACTGAAGCTTTCTTT. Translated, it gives CASSPRTGLGTEAFF. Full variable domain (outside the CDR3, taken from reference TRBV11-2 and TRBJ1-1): EAGVAQSPRYKIIEKRQSVAFWCNPISGHATLYWYQQILGQGPKLLIQFQNNGVVDDSQLPKDRFSAERLKGVDSTLKIQPAKLEDSAVYLCASSPRTGLGTEAFFGQGTRLTVV.

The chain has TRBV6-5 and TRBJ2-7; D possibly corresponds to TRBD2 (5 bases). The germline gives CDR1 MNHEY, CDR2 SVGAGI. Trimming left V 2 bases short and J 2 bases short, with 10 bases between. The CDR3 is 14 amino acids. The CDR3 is CASSYRDGAYEQYF. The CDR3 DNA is TGTGCCAGCAGTTACCGGGATGGTGCCTACGAGCAGTACTTC.

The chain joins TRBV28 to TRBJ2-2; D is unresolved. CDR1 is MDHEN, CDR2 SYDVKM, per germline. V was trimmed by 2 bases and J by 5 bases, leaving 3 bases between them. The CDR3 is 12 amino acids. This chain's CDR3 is CASSLQTGELFF. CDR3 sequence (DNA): TGTGCCAGCAGTTTACAGACCGGGGAGCTGTTTTTT.

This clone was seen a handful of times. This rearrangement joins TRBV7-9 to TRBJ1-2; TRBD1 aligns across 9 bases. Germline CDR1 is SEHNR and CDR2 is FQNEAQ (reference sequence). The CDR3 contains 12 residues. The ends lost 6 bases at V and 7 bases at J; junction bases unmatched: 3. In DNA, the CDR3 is TGTGCCAGCAGGACAGGGGGTTTTGGCTACACCTTC. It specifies CASRTGGFGYTF.

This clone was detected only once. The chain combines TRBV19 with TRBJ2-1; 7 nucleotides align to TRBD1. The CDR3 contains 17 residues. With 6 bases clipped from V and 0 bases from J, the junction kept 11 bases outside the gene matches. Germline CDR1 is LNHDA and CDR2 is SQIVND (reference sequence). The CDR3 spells CASRYRQGPSSYNEQFF. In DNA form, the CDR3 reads TGTGCCAGTAGATATCGACAGGGCCCTAGCTCCTACAATGAGCAGTTCTTC.

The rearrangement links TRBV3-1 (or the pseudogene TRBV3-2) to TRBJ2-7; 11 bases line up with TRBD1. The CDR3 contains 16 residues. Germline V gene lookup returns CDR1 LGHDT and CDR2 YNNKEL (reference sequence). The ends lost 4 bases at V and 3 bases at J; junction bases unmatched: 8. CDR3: CASSPGTGGRNYEQYF. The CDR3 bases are TGTGCCAGCAGCCCCGGGACAGGGGGGAGGAACTACGAGCAGTACTTC.

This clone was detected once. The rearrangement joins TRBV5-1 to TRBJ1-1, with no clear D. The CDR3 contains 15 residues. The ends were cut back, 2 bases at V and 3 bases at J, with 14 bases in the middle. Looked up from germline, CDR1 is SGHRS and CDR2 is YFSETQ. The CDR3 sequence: CASSLGGTMYTEAFF. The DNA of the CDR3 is TGCGCCAGCAGCTTAGGAGGCACGATGTACACTGAAGCTTTCTTT.

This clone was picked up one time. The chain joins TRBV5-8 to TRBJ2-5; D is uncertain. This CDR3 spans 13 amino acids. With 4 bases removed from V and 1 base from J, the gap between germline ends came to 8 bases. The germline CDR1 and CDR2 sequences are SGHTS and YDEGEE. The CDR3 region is CASSPSGQETQYF. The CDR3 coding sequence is TGTGCCAGCAGCCCCAGTGGCCAAGAGACCCAGTACTTC. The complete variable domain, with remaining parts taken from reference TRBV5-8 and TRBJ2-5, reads EAGVTQSPTHLIKTRGQQATLRCSPISGHTSVYWYQQALGLGLQFLLWYDEGEERNRGNFPPRFSGRQFPNYSSELNVNALELEDSALYLCASSPSGQETQYFGPGTRLLVL.

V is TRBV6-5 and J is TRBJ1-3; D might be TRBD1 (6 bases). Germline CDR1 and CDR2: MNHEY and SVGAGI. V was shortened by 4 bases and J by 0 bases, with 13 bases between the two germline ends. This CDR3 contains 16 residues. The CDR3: CASSSGEGISGNTIYF. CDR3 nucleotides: TGTGCCAGCAGTTCAGGGGAGGGGATCTCTGGAAACACCATATATTTT.

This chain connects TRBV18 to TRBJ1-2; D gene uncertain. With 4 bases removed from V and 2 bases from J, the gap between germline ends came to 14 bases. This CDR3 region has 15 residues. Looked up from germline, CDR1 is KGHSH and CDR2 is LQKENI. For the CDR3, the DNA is TGTGCCAGCTCACTGGTTGGGCTTGAGAACTATGGCTACACCTTC. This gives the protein CASSLVGLENYGYTF.

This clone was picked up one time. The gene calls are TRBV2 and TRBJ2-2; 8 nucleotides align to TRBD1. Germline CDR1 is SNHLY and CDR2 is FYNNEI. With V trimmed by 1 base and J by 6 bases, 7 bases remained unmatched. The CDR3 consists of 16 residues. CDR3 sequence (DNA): TGTGCCAGCAGTGAAGTTGCGAGGACAGGGTCCGGGGAGCTGTTTTTT. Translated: CASSEVARTGSGELFF. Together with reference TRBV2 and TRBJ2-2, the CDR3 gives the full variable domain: EPEVTQTPSHQVTQMGQEVILRCVPISNHLYFYWYRQILGQKVEFLVSFYNNEISEKSEIFDDQFSVERPDGSNFTLKIRSTKLEDSAMYFCASSEVARTGSGELFFGEGSRLTVL.

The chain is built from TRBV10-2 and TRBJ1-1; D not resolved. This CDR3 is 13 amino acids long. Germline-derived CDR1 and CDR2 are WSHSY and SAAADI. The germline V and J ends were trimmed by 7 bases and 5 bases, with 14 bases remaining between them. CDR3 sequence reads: CASIDRGRTEAFF. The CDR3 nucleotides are TGCGCCAGCATTGATCGGGGAAGGACTGAAGCTTTCTTT.

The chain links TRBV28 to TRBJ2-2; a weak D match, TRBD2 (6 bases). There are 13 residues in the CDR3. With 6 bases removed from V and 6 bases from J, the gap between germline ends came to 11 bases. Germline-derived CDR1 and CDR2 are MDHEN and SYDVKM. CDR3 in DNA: TGTGCCAGCAGGAGAGGCGGGGCCGGGGAGCTGTTTTTT. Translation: CASRRGGAGELFF. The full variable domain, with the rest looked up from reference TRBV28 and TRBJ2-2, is DVKVTQSSRYLVKRTGEKVFLECVQDMDHENMFWYRQDPGLGLRLIYFSYDVKMKEKGDIPEGYSVSREKKERFSLILESASTNQTSMYLCASRRGGAGELFFGEGSRLTVL.

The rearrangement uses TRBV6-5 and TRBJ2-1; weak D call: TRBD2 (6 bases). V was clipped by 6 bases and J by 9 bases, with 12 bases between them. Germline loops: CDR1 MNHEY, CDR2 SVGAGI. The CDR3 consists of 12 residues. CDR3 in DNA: TGTGCCAGCAGCCGCGGGGTTAGTGAGCAGTTCTTC. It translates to CASSRGVSEQFF.

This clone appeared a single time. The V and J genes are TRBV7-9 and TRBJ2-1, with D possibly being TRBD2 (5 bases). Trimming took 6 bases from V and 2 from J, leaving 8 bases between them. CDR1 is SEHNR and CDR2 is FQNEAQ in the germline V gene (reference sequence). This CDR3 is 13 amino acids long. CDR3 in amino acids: CASSGGPYNEQFF. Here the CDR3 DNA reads TGTGCCAGCAGTGGCGGGCCCTACAATGAGCAGTTCTTC.

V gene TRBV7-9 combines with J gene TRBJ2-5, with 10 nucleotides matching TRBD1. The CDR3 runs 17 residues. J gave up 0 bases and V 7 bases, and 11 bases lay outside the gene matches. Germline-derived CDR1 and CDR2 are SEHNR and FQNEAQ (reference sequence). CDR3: CASTNYGTGANQETQYF. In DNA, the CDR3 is TGTGCCAGCACCAATTACGGGACAGGGGCTAACCAAGAGACCCAGTACTTC.